A selection of T cell receptor beta chains follows, all from one sample in a study of shared clonotypes between healthy human individuals. Profiled with immunoSEQ multiplex PCR; TCRdb holds only in-frame clones, not every one. The sample yields 600,000 to 750,000 clones, approximately 77% seen once. Source material: memory CD4+ T cells sorted from blood. The receptors come from a woman aged 25 to 39 in good health. Both conserved end residues are part of each CDR3. A D gene is named only where the DNA matches it firmly. Clone size is not always given. Where it is, it says once, few, many or a class for expanded clones.

-	-	TRBV21-1	TRBJ2-6	TGTGCCAGCAGCAACGTGTACTCTGGGGCCAACGTCCTGACTTTC	CASSNVYSGANVLTF
-	TRBD1	TRBV6-5	TRBJ1-1	TGTGCCAGCAGTGGACAGGGTAACACTGAAGCTTTCTTT	CASSGQGNTEAFF
few	-	TRBV10-1	TRBJ2-7	TGCGCCAGCAGTGAGTACACCTCCTACGAGCAGTACTTC	CASSEYTSYEQYF
-	TRBD1	TRBV5-1	TRBJ2-7	TGCGCCAGCAGCCCGCGGGACAGGGGGGGAAGCCACGAGCAGTACTTC	CASSPRDRGGSHEQYF
-	-	TRBV5-4	TRBJ2-2	TGTGCCAGCAGCTTGGGGGGTTTCAGGGAGCTGTTTTTT	CASSLGGFRELFF
-	TRBD1	TRBV28	TRBJ1-1	TGTGCCAGCAGAAGACAGGGTGAGAACACTGAAGCTTTCTTT	CASRRQGENTEAFF
-	-	TRBV9	TRBJ2-2	TGTGCCAGCAGCCCCCAGGGAGGCACCGGGGAGCTGTTTTTT	CASSPQGGTGELFF
few	-	TRBV11-2	TRBJ2-7	TGTGCCAGCAGCTTTGGTGCATTTGAGCAGTACTTC	CASSFGAFEQYF
-	TRBD1	TRBV7-9	TRBJ1-2	TGTGCCAGCAGCTTAGGAATCCTGACAGGGTTGGTAGATGGCTACACCTTC	CASSLGILTGLVDGYTF
-	-	TRBV7-2	TRBJ2-3	TGTGCCAGCAGCTTATTCTTATATACGCAGTATTTT	CASSLFLYTQYF
few	-	TRBV4-2	TRBJ1-5	TGTGCCAGCAGCCAAGAACTCGGTACAGCCTATAATCAGCCCCAGCATTTT	CASSQELGTAYNQPQHF
-	TRBD1	TRBV6-1	TRBJ1-5	TGTGCCAGCAGTGAAGGGCAGGGGGGTCAGCCCCAGCATTTT	CASSEGQGGQPQHF
once	-	TRBV28	TRBJ1-3	TGTGCCAGCAGGAGACAGGTCTCTGGAAACACCATATATTTT	CASRRQVSGNTIYF
-	TRBD2	TRBV7-8	TRBJ2-7	TGTGCCAGCAGCCCGAGGACTAGCTTCTACGAGCAGTACTTC	CASSPRTSFYEQYF
-	-	TRBV5-1	TRBJ1-1	TGCGCCAGCAGCTTGGACAGTTCGAACACTGAAGCTTTCTTT	CASSLDSSNTEAFF
-	-	TRBV7-2	TRBJ2-7	TGTGCCAGCAGCATCGGAGGGCCGCGACACGAGCAGTACTTC	CASSIGGPRHEQYF
-	TRBD2	TRBV5-4	TRBJ2-1	TGTGCCAGCAGCTTGGGCGGGAGGGTCAACAATGAGCAGTTCTTC	CASSLGGRVNNEQFF
once	-	TRBV5-6	TRBJ2-7	TGTGCCAGCAGCTTTGGTGGCAGCGGAGTTGGCGAGCAGTACTTC	CASSFGGSGVGEQYF
-	-	TRBV5-4	TRBJ2-7	TGTGCCAGCAGCTTGTACGGCGCCTACGAGCAGTACTTC	CASSLYGAYEQYF
-	-	TRBV14	TRBJ2-6	TGTGCCAGCAGCCACCAGTGGGGGGCCAACGTCCTGACTTTC	CASSHQWGANVLTF
-	TRBD2	TRBV4-2	TRBJ2-4	TGTGCCAGCAGCCCCTCCTACAGGACGGGAGGGCCGAGATCGGTCAACATTCAGTACTTC	CASSPSYRTGGPRSVNIQYF
-	-	TRBV28	TRBJ2-3	TGTGCCAGCAGTTTACCAGGGACAGATACGCAGTATTTT	CASSLPGTDTQYF
-	TRBD2	TRBV25-1	TRBJ2-5	TGTGCCAGCAGTGAGCAAGGGACTAGCGGGAGGAAAGAGACCCAGTACTTC	CASSEQGTSGRKETQYF
many	-	TRBV5-1	TRBJ1-1	TGCGCCAGCAGCTTGTCTGGTCAGCTGAACACTGAAGCTTTCTTT	CASSLSGQLNTEAFF
-	-	TRBV18	TRBJ2-4	TGTGCCAGCTCACCACTGGGTGGCCAAAACATTCAGTACTTC	CASSPLGGQNIQYF
-	TRBD2	TRBV7-6	TRBJ2-7	TGTGCCAGCAGCTTAGACGGACTAGCGGGAAACGAGCAGTACTTC	CASSLDGLAGNEQYF
-	-	TRBV15	TRBJ2-5	TGTGCCACCAGCAGAGATCTGGACGTAAAAGAGACCCAGTACTTC	CATSRDLDVKETQYF
-	-	TRBV28	TRBJ1-2	TGTGCCAGCAGTTTCGCCGGGACCACCTATGGCTACACCTTC	CASSFAGTTYGYTF
-	-	TRBV28	TRBJ2-7	TGTGCCAGCAAGCCGGGTCCTCCAACATACGAGCAGTACTTC	CASKPGPPTYEQYF
-	TRBD2	TRBV5-1	TRBJ2-7	TGCGCCAGCGGGCGGGAGATTCACGAGCAGTACTTC	CASGREIHEQYF
-	-	TRBV11-2	TRBJ2-5	TGTGCCAGCAGCTTAGTTACAAAAGAGACCCAGTACTTC	CASSLVTKETQYF
-	-	TRBV5-1	TRBJ1-3	TGCGCCAGCAGGAAGAAGATCGACTCTGGAAACACCATATATTTT	CASRKKIDSGNTIYF
-	TRBD2	TRBV29-1	TRBJ2-3	TGCAGCGTTGAAGATCGGTCCAGCGGGAGGGGTTTT	CSVEDRSSGRGF
-	-	TRBV18	TRBJ1-1	TGTGCCAGCTCACTTTCGGGGGGCACTGAAGCTTTCTTT	CASSLSGGTEAFF
-	TRBD1	TRBV30	TRBJ1-5	TGTGCCTGGAGGGACAGGGGAAGAGGATACGGCAATCAGCCCCAGCATTTT	CAWRDRGRGYGNQPQHF
-	-	TRBV29-1	TRBJ2-7	TGCAGCGTTGCTGGGACGGACTCCTACGAGCAGTACTTC	CSVAGTDSYEQYF
-	-	TRBV15	TRBJ1-6	TGTGCCACCAGCAGAGACGCGGGGTCTGTAAGTTCACCCCTCCACTTT	CATSRDAGSVSSPLHF
-	-	TRBV6-5	TRBJ1-5	TGTGCCAGCAGTTACTCTGGGGCAGCTAATCAGCCCCAGCATTTT	CASSYSGAANQPQHF
-	-	TRBV7-9	TRBJ2-5	TGTGCCAGCAGCCTGAGGGACGAGACCCAGTACTTC	CASSLRDETQYF
-	TRBD1	TRBV7-8	TRBJ2-7	TGTGCCAGCAGCTTAGAGGCGACAGGGCTCGAGCAGTACTTC	CASSLEATGLEQYF
few	-	TRBV10-2	TRBJ2-5	TGCGCCAGCAGTGATGGGGACCAGTACTTC	CASSDGDQYF
few	-	TRBV19	TRBJ1-2	TGTGCCAGTATAGGTGGGGGAATCGACTATGGCTACACCTTC	CASIGGGIDYGYTF
-	TRBD1	TRBV28	TRBJ1-4	TGTGCCAGCAGCAGACAGGGAGCAACTAATGAAAAACTGTTTTTT	CASSRQGATNEKLFF
-	-	TRBV11-1	TRBJ1-1	TGTGCCAGCAGCCGATGGGCCGGGGGCACTGAAGCTTTCTTT	CASSRWAGGTEAFF
once	TRBD2	TRBV2	TRBJ2-3	TGTGCCAGCAGTGAAGCAAGAACGGCGGGAGTCAGAGATACGCAGTATTTT	CASSEARTAGVRDTQYF
-	-	TRBV5-1	TRBJ1-1	TGCGCCAGCAGCTTGGTAGGTGCGGGGAACACTGAAGCTTTCTTT	CASSLVGAGNTEAFF
few	TRBD1	TRBV28	TRBJ2-7	TGTGCCAGCAGGCCCACCCCGGGACAGGGGGGAGGAGAATACGAGCAGTACTTC	CASRPTPGQGGGEYEQYF
-	-	TRBV5-5	TRBJ2-5	TGTGCCAGCAGCTTGGAAACAGGGAGTGGACAAGAGACCCAGTACTTC	CASSLETGSGQETQYF
-	TRBD1	TRBV19	TRBJ2-1	TGTGCCAGTAGTACGTCCCAGGGGGTTGGGCCCAATGAGCAGTTCTTC	CASSTSQGVGPNEQFF
-	TRBD1	TRBV6-6	TRBJ2-7	TGTGCATCGCACGGGACAGGGGGGTACGAGCAGTACTTC	CASHGTGGYEQYF
-	-	TRBV7-7	TRBJ2-5	TGTGCCAGCAGCTTAGGGACAGCCCAAGAGACCCAGTACTTC	CASSLGTAQETQYF
-	-	TRBV7-9	TRBJ2-6	TGTGCCAGCAGCTTGCGGATTACTGGGGCCAACGTCCTGACTTTC	CASSLRITGANVLTF